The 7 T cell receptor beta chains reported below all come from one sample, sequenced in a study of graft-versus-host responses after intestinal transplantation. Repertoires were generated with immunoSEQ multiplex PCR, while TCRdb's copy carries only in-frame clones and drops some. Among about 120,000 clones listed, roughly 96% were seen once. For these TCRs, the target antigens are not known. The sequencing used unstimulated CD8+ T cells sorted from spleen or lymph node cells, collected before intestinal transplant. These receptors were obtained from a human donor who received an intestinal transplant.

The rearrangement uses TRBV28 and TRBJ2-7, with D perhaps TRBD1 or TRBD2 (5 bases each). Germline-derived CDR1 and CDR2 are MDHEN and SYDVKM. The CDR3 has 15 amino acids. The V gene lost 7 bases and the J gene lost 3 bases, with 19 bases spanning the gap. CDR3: CASTATGTLNYEQYF. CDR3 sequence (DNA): TGTGCCAGCACCGCTACCGGGACCCTAAACTACGAGCAGTACTTC.

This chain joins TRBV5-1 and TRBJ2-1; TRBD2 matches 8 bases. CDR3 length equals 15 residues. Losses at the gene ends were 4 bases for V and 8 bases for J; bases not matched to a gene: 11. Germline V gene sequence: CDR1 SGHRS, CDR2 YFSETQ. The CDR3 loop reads CASSLSGISFDEQFF. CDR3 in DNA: TGCGCCAGCAGCCTTAGCGGGATATCTTTCGATGAGCAGTTCTTC.

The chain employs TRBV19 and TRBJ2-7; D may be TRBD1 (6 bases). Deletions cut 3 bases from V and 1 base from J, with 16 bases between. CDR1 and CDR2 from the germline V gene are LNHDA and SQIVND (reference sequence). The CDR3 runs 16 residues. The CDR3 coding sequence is TGTGCCAGTAGTATCGGTTCTGGGGGCGCTTCCTACGAGCAGTACTTC. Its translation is CASSIGSGGASYEQYF.

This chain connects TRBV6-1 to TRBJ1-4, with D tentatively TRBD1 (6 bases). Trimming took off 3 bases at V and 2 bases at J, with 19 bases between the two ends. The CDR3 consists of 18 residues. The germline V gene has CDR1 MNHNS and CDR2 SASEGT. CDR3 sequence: CASSEIRGEGRTNEKLFF. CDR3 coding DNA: TGTGCCAGCAGTGAGATAAGGGGGGAGGGGCGGACTAATGAAAAACTGTTTTTT.

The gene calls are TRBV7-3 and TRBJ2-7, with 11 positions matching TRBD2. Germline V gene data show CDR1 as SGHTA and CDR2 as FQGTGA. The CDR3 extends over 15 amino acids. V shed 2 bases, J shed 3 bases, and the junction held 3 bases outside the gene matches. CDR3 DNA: TGTGCCAGCAGCTTAGCGCTAGCGGGAGGCTACGAGCAGTACTTC. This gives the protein CASSLALAGGYEQYF.

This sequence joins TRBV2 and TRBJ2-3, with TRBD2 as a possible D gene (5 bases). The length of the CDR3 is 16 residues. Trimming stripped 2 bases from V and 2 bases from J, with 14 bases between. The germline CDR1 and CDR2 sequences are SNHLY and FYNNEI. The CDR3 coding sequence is TGTGCCAGCAGTGAACCCCCCCAGAGGGCCACAGATACGCAGTATTTT. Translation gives CASSEPPQRATDTQYF.

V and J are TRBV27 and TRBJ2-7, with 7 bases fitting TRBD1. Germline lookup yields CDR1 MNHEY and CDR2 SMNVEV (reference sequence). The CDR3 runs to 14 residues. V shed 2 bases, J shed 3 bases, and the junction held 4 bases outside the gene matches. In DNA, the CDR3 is TGTGCCAGCAGTTTAGGGACAGCAAGCTACGAGCAGTACTTC. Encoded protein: CASSLGTASYEQYF.